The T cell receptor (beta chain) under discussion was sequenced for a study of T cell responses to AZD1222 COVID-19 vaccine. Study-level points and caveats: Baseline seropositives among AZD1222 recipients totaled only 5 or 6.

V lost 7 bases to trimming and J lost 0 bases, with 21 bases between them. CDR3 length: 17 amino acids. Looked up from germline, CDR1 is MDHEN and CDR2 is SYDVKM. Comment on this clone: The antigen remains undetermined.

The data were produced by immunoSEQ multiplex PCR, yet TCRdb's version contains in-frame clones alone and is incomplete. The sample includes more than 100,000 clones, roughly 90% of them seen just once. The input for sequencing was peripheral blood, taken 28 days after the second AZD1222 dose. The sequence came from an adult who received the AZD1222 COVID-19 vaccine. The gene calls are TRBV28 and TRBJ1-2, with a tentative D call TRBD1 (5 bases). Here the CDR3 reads CASIRARTSASNYGYTF. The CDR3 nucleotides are TGTGCCAGCATAAGGGCAAGGACATCTGCCTCTAACTATGGCTACACCTTC.